The following is a TCR beta chain sequence with its context. These data belong to a study of cytomegalovirus exposure and HLA in healthy donors. A multiplex PCR was run with 60 Vbeta primers and 13 Jbeta primers. Study processing details: There were some 87 million unique TCR beta chains by a later count, and around 10 million of them were shared. The assay was immunoSEQ multiplex PCR, and TCRdb's table has in-frame clones only and misses some. V, J and clone size are taken as reported in that table, and D and trimming were inferred from the DNA itself. Its table records some 48,000 clones. The TCR comes from a man in his forties in good health and CMV-seropositive. Sequencing was done on a sample of PBMCs.

CDR3 residues: CASRTGTGWYEQYF. CDR3 nucleotides: TGTGCCAGCAGAACCGGGACAGGGTGGTACGAGCAGTACTTC. The chain recombines TRBV6-5 with TRBJ2-7; the match to TRBD1 covers 9 bases. Germline CDR1 MNHEY, CDR2 SVGAGI. The V and J ends lost 6 bases and 4 bases, in that order; junction bases with no gene match: 7. The CDR3 extends over 14 amino acids.